This T cell receptor (beta chain) was recorded in a study of PD-1 blockade in classical Hodgkin lymphoma. Study-wide background: Intravenous nivolumab at 3 mg/kg was given to patients every 2 weeks.

Germline V gene sequence: CDR1 MDHEN, CDR2 SYDVKM. V was trimmed by 4 bases and J by 13 bases, leaving 13 bases between them. The CDR3 totals 11 residues. TCRdb's table, derived via immunoSEQ multiplex PCR, lists solely in-frame clones and lacks some. The table lists 95,000 to 100,000 clones, about 89% of them singletons. All trial patients relapsed after autologous stem cell transplantation. The study's findings and limits: Before treatment, TCR diversity in newly diagnosed patients was reportedly lower than in healthy donors. Patients newly diagnosed and complete responders had comparable baseline diversity. CD4+ TCR diversity, unlike CD8+, rose significantly by C4D1.

A note on this clone: Its antigen is still unknown.

The chain has TRBV28 and TRBJ2-5, with D unresolved. The input for sequencing was peripheral blood mononuclear cells (PBMCs), taken before the second cycle of nivolumab. The TCR sequence derives from a human donor with classical Hodgkin lymphoma. CDR3: CASSSGLPPYF. Written as DNA, the CDR3 is TGTGCCAGCAGTTCCGGCCTTCCCCCGTACTTC.